The clone carrying this T cell receptor beta chain was detected a few times. This CDR3 spans 13 amino acids. The source of the sample is a study of T-cell memory formation after mild COVID-19. In TCRdb, the 5' RACE reads were re-called with MiXCR into one record per CDR3 protein. The sample carries around 200,000 distinct CDR3 sequences, roughly a tenth recorded once. The chain carries TRBV21-1 and TRBJ2-5; TRBD1 is the table's D call, not checked against the DNA. TRBV21-1 is flagged as a pseudogene. Source material: PBMCs or a T cell subset sorted from them (not recorded which). The clonotype originates from a man younger than 35 who had mild COVID-19 (a few samples of this study predate the infection). Cell type and time point are not known. The CDR3 region is CAEHKGAKETQYF. The CDR3 bases are TGTGCCGAACATAAGGGGGCGAAAGAGACCCAGTACTTC.